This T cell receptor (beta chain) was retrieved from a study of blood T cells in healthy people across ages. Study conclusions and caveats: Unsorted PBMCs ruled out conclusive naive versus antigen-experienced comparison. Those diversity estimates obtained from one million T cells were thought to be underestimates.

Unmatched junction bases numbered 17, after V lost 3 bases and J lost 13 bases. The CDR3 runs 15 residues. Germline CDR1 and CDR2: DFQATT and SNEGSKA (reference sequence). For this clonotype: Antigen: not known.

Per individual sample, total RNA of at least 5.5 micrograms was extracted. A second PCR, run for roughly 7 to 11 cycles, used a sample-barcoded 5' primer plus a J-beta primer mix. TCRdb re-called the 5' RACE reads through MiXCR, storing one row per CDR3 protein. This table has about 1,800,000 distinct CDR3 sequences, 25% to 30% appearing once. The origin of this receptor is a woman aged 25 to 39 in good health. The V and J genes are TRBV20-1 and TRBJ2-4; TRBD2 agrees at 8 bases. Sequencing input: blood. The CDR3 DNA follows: TGCAGTGCTAGCCCATTTAGCGGGGTTGGGAATGAGCAGTACTTC. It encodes CSASPFSGVGNEQYF.